This is a list of T cell receptor beta chains from one sample in a study of cytomegalovirus exposure and HLA in healthy donors. Sequencing was performed with immunoSEQ multiplex PCR; in TCRdb, only in-frame clones are kept and a portion is missing. The profile shows approximately 170,000 clones, around three quarters of them singletons. What was sequenced was PBMCs. The receptor source for this set is a woman aged 50 to 60 in good health and CMV-seronegative. Both conserved end residues are part of each CDR3. The D gene is left open where the match is weak. Clone size is shown for a subset of rows, as once, few, many or a class of expanded clone.

CDR3 DNA | CDR3 protein | J gene | clone size | D gene | V gene
TGTGCCAGTAGGGGAGGCTCTCGCGACGGCTACACCTTC | CASRGGSRDGYTF | TRBJ1-2 | NA | NA | TRBV19
TGTTCCAGCAGCTTAGGTGGCACGGGCTACACCTTC | CSSSLGGTGYTF | TRBJ1-2 | NA | NA | TRBV7-9
TGTGCCAGCAGCCCCGGGACAGGGGTTTACACTGAAGCTTTCTTT | CASSPGTGVYTEAFF | TRBJ1-1 | NA | TRBD1 | TRBV7-3
TGTGCCAGTAGTTCCCACCGAGGACAGGGGGCGTCCTACAATGAGCAGTTCTTC | CASSSHRGQGASYNEQFF | TRBJ2-1 | NA | TRBD1 | TRBV19
TGTGCCAGCAGCTCCACGGTCGGTTTGAACACTGAAGCTTTCTTT | CASSSTVGLNTEAFF | TRBJ1-1 | NA | NA | TRBV5-6
TGTGCCAGCAGCGGGGGACTAGCAATACACGAGCAGTACTTC | CASSGGLAIHEQYF | TRBJ2-7 | once | TRBD2 | TRBV5-4
TGTGCCAGCAGCTTAGCCACTAGCGGAGGAAAGACCCAGTACTTC | CASSLATSGGKTQYF | TRBJ2-5 | NA | TRBD2 | TRBV13
TGTGCCAGCAGTTCCGGACAGGGGGCTGGCGAGCAGTACTTC | CASSSGQGAGEQYF | TRBJ2-7 | NA | TRBD1 | TRBV6-6
TGTGCCACTGCGGGACCTGCTAATGAAAAACTGTTTTTT | CATAGPANEKLFF | TRBJ1-4 | NA | NA | TRBV19
TGTGCCAGTAGTATAGGAGCAGGGGGATACGAGCAGTACTTC | CASSIGAGGYEQYF | TRBJ2-7 | NA | TRBD1 | TRBV19
TGCGCCAGCAGCGGCCGACAGGGGAACACCGGGGAGCTGTTTTTT | CASSGRQGNTGELFF | TRBJ2-2 | NA | TRBD1 | TRBV5-1
TGTGCCAGCAGTTACCTTGGGGGAGGATACAATGAGCAGTTCTTC | CASSYLGGGYNEQFF | TRBJ2-1 | NA | NA | TRBV6-5
TGTGCCAGCAGCCCAACACACCAAGAGACCCAGTACTTC | CASSPTHQETQYF | TRBJ2-5 | NA | NA | TRBV7-2
TGTGCCAGCAGCGCAGCGGGGCAAAGACAGGGGGGCAACATTCAGTACTTC | CASSAAGQRQGGNIQYF | TRBJ2-4 | NA | TRBD1 | TRBV7-9
TGTGCCAGCAGTGACCCAGGGGCGGAAAACATTCAGTACTTC | CASSDPGAENIQYF | TRBJ2-4 | NA | NA | TRBV2
TGTGCCAGCACCCTTCTTCCAGCGGGAGACTACGAGCAGTACTTC | CASTLLPAGDYEQYF | TRBJ2-7 | few | TRBD2 | TRBV6-6
TGTGCCAGCAGTTTTTGGACAGGGTATCCCTACGAGCAGTACTTC | CASSFWTGYPYEQYF | TRBJ2-7 | NA | TRBD1 | TRBV27
TGTGCCAGCAGCGCCCACTTCCGCGGGAGGGCCGACACAGATACGCAGTATTTT | CASSAHFRGRADTDTQYF | TRBJ2-3 | NA | TRBD2 | TRBV9
TGTGCCAGTACCCCAAGAAAGGCTAGCGGGAGGGGGGGAAGCTCCTACAATGAGCAGTTCTTC | CASTPRKASGRGGSSYNEQFF | TRBJ2-1 | NA | TRBD2 | TRBV19
TGTGCCAGCAGTTTATATCCGGGACAGGGTTTCGGCTACACCTTC | CASSLYPGQGFGYTF | TRBJ1-2 | NA | TRBD1 | TRBV28
TGTGCCAGCAGCCAAGAGAACAGGGGGAAGAAAGAGACCCAGTACTTC | CASSQENRGKKETQYF | TRBJ2-5 | NA | TRBD1 | TRBV4-2
TGTGCTAGTGGTTTGGTAGGGAAGGACAGGGGTGTGGATCAGCCCCAGCATTTT | CASGLVGKDRGVDQPQHF | TRBJ1-5 | NA | TRBD1 | TRBV12-5
TGTTCCAGCAGCTTGGGGGGGGGCTATGGCTACACCTTC | CSSSLGGGYGYTF | TRBJ1-2 | NA | NA | TRBV7-9
TGTGCCAGCAATCGGGGAAACACCATGAGAGAGACCCAGTACTTC | CASNRGNTMRETQYF | TRBJ2-5 | once | NA | TRBV28
TGCGCCAGCAGCCAAGATCTGACGGGTTATCAGCCCCAGCATTTT | CASSQDLTGYQPQHF | TRBJ1-5 | NA | NA | TRBV4-3
TGCGCCAGCAGCTTGACGGCAGGGTCCCTGAACACTGAAGCTTTCTTT | CASSLTAGSLNTEAFF | TRBJ1-1 | NA | NA | TRBV5-1
TGTGCCAGCAGCTTGGGGCATCAGCCCCAGCATTTT | CASSLGHQPQHF | TRBJ1-5 | NA | NA | TRBV5-6
TGTGCCAGCAGTTCAAGACTAGCGGGGGGCCTCAGCAATGAGCAGTTCTTC | CASSSRLAGGLSNEQFF | TRBJ2-1 | once | TRBD2 | TRBV27
TGTGCCAGCAGTGTAGGACAGGACTATGGCTACACCTTC | CASSVGQDYGYTF | TRBJ1-2 | NA | TRBD1 | TRBV25-1
TGTGCCAGCAGCTTAGCGTTGGGACTAGCGGGGGGGCCGGGGGCCAACGTCCTGACTTTC | CASSLALGLAGGPGANVLTF | TRBJ2-6 | NA | TRBD2 | TRBV7-2
TGTGCCAGCAGTTTGGGGACAGGGTATCCCTACGAGCAGTACTTC | CASSLGTGYPYEQYF | TRBJ2-7 | NA | TRBD1 | TRBV28
TGTGCCAGCAGCTTGGAATTCGGGGGACTTCGTAATTCACCCCTCCACTTT | CASSLEFGGLRNSPLHF | TRBJ1-6 | NA | NA | TRBV5-6
TGTGCCAGCAAATTTCTTCAGCCCCAGCATTTT | CASKFLQPQHF | TRBJ1-5 | NA | NA | TRBV6-5
TGCGCCAGCAGCCGGGGAACTAGCGCTACCTACGAGCAGTACTTC | CASSRGTSATYEQYF | TRBJ2-7 | NA | TRBD2 | TRBV5-1
TGTGCCAGCAGCCCGGGACAGTTTATCTACACTGAAGCTTTCTTT | CASSPGQFIYTEAFF | TRBJ1-1 | NA | TRBD1 | TRBV11-2
TGTGCCAGCGAGGGCCGATGGGAGCAGTACTTC | CASEGRWEQYF | TRBJ2-7 | NA | NA | TRBV7-9
TGTGCCAGCAGCTTAGTAGGAGGAAGCACAGATACGCAGTATTTT | CASSLVGGSTDTQYF | TRBJ2-3 | NA | NA | TRBV7-2
TGTGCCAGCAGCCAACAACCCGGGACAGGGGTATACGAGCAGTACTTC | CASSQQPGTGVYEQYF | TRBJ2-7 | NA | TRBD1 | TRBV7-2
TGTGCCAGTAGTATCCAGGGGCCGAACACTGAAGCTTTCTTT | CASSIQGPNTEAFF | TRBJ1-1 | NA | NA | TRBV19
TGTGCCAGCAGCCGGGTGCGGGGGGCGCAAGGCTACGAGCAGTACTTC | CASSRVRGAQGYEQYF | TRBJ2-7 | NA | TRBD2 | TRBV11-1
TGTGCCAGCAGCGCCGCTCAGGGCCACCTGGGTTCCTATAATTCCCCCCTCCACTTT | CASSAAQGHLGSYNSPLHF | TRBJ1-6 | NA | NA | TRBV9
TGTGCCAGCAGCGTAGAGGGACTAGCGGGGGGCAACCGCTACGAGCAGTACTTC | CASSVEGLAGGNRYEQYF | TRBJ2-7 | NA | TRBD2 | TRBV9